This T cell receptor beta chain stems from a study of metastatic and nonmetastatic thyroid tumors. Trimming shortened V by 2 bases and J by 4 bases, and 12 bases separated the two germline ends. Germline V lookup: CDR1 SGHAT, CDR2 FQNNGV. The CDR3 consists of 15 residues. There were no patients who had received any treatment before thyroid surgery. TCRdb re-called clones via MiXCR from the PCR reads. In the table there are tens of thousands of clones, 20% to 25% of which are singletons. This receptor was obtained from a female donor with papillary thyroid cancer or a benign thyroid nodule (not recorded which). Some clones in this sample may be carry-over from other donors' samples. Sequencing was carried out using blood. V is TRBV11-2 and J is TRBJ2-1; the D is unclear. The chain's CDR3 is CASSLSLGEYNEQFF. Written as DNA, the CDR3 is TGTGCCAGCAGCTTATCCCTTGGGGAATACAATGAGCAGTTCTTC.